This T cell receptor (beta chain) emerged from a study of STAT5B mutations in CD4+ large granular lymphocyte leukemia. Germline V gives CDR1 LGHNT, CDR2 FRNRAP. The CDR3 runs to 15 residues. The V gene lost 2 bases and the J gene lost 5 bases, with 13 bases spanning the gap. Sequencing was performed with immunoSEQ multiplex PCR; in TCRdb, only in-frame clones are kept and a portion is missing. Of tens of thousands of clones detected, 74% appear once; the ten largest clones hold over 9%. The sequencing input was CD4+ T cells from blood buffy coats. This chain uses TRBV12-5 with TRBJ2-1; TRBD2 might be the D (6 bases). The clonotype was recovered from a human donor in good health. DNA of the CDR3: TGTGCTAGTGGTTTGTCCCGGGACTCAAACAATGAGCAGTTCTTC. This translates into CASGLSRDSNNEQFF.